These T cell receptor beta chains were read from a single sample in a study of blood T cell repertoires in COVID-19. Method: immunoSEQ multiplex PCR; TCRdb's copy keeps in-frame clones and lacks some. The sample shows 150,000 to 200,000 clones, over 70% of them seen only once. Sequencing was performed on peripheral blood. These receptors were collected from a man aged 70-80 years with acute or convalescent COVID-19. Both conserved end residues are trimmed from each CDR3.

TRBV29-1	TRBJ2-7	SAWGGDRVGSYEQY
TRBV11-2	TRBJ1-2	ASSFGQPFYGYT
TRBV5-6	TRBJ1-6	ASSIGTGGNSPLH
TRBV3-1/TRBV3-2	TRBJ2-4	ASSQGVDIQY
TRBV18	TRBJ2-3	ASSPPSGGGTDTQY
TRBV5-5	TRBJ2-7	ASSPDRALYEQY
TRBV2	TRBJ1-2	ASSEIWTGDGYT
TRBV7-3	TRBJ1-2	ASSAGQGNYGYT
TRBV5-1	TRBJ2-3	ASSLRGVNTDTQY
TRBV28	TRBJ1-3	AGSRGDSGNTIY
TRBV7-8	TRBJ2-7	ASSLAISGGAHLYEQY
TRBV30	TRBJ2-2	AWSKGVGTGELF
TRBV12-3/TRBV12-4	TRBJ2-7	ASTKTGGEQY